This T cell receptor (beta chain) was profiled in a study of CD8 T cells in Susac syndrome. Germline CDR1 LGHDT, CDR2 YNNKEL (reference sequence). The CDR3 length is 14 residues. With 4 bases removed from V and 4 bases from J, the gap between germline ends came to 12 bases. A quantity of roughly 0.5 to 1 ug RNA underwent reverse transcription using random hexamers. TCRdb independently ran MiXCR on the immunoSEQ multiplex PCR reads; one entry per CDR3 protein. The table shows more than 85,000 distinct CDR3 sequences, with less than 97% occurring only once. The TCR originated in a human donor in good health. This sequence joins TRBV3-1 and TRBJ2-3; possible D gene TRBD1, 5 bases. Sequencing used CD4+ T cells from PBMCs. This chain's CDR3 is CASSRQAGPDTQYF. Here the CDR3 DNA reads TGTGCCAGCAGCCGGCAGGCAGGGCCAGATACGCAGTATTTT.